This is a list of T cell receptor beta chains from one sample in a study of blood T cell repertoires in COVID-19. TCRdb keeps only in-frame clones here, not all; method: immunoSEQ multiplex PCR. The data hold 100,000 to 150,000 clones, with roughly 88% observed a single time. Sequencing used peripheral blood. These receptors were collected from a man aged 45 to 65 with acute or convalescent COVID-19. Each CDR3 is given with its conserved first and last residue.

>14|TRBV5-1|TRBJ1-4
CASSHGQGGEKLFF
>19|TRBV19|TRBJ2-4
CASSVPPGQGAFGKNIQYF
>13|TRBV5-1|TRBJ2-1
CASSFDGGNEQFF
>15|TRBV28|TRBJ1-2
CASSREVTGSYGYTF
>13|TRBV10-3|TRBJ2-1
CAIRPDRPSEQFF
>13|TRBV30|TRBJ1-2
CAWSEDSNYGYTF
>11|TRBV11-2|TRBJ2-5
CASSQIRTQYF
>14|TRBV19|TRBJ1-5
CASSTQGGNQPQHF
>15|TRBV4-1|TRBJ1-2
CASSHDAGARYGYTF
>14|TRBV4-2|TRBJ1-2
CASSQVRREYGYTF
>16|TRBV9|TRBJ2-2
CASSVGAGGGTGELFF
>13|TRBV23-1|TRBJ2-7
CASNLTGRDEQYF
>14|TRBV5-5|TRBJ2-7
CASSSTVIAYEQYF
>14|TRBV18|TRBJ2-1
CASSPKPGGNEQFF
>15|TRBV9|TRBJ2-3
CATAPLAGGTDTQYF
>13|TRBV6-5|TRBJ2-7
CASSLAGDYEQYF
>17|TRBV30|TRBJ2-7
CAWEGIGLAGNSYEQYF
>15|TRBV2|TRBJ2-1
CASFFSASGYNEQFF
>19|TRBV7-6|TRBJ2-1
CASSLFVASGRAGFHEQFF
>15|TRBV9|TRBJ2-3
CASSVAGLVADTQYF
>13|TRBV19|TRBJ1-5
CASSIRGPRPQHF
>14|TRBV27|TRBJ1-1
CASRQHQVHTEAFF
>14|TRBV5-1|TRBJ1-1
CASSWGGAAAEAFF
>13|TRBV7-3|TRBJ2-5
CASSSGSGETQYF
>13|TRBV28|TRBJ1-4
CASWPTGYEKLFF
>13|TRBV5-1|TRBJ1-2
CASSLEQLYGYTF
>12|TRBV27|TRBJ1-2
CASRSGGDGYTF
>16|TRBV5-4|TRBJ2-1
CASSLGGRAGRNEQFF
>15|TRBV5-4|TRBJ1-4
CASSPGTPANEKLFF
>16|TRBV5-4|TRBJ1-1
CASSDRGLLQNTEAFF
>15|TRBV7-9|TRBJ1-3
CASSFYRGSGNTIYF
>13|TRBV7-2|TRBJ1-5
CASSLVSQGPQHF
>14|TRBV19|TRBJ1-1
CASSMGRAFTEAFF
>14|TRBV19|TRBJ2-7
CASSISAGGNEQYF
>18|TRBV19|TRBJ2-1
CASSIALTGGDSYNEQFF
>17|TRBV5-1|TRBJ1-2
CASSLGDREIMDYGYTF
>15|TRBV5-1|TRBJ2-5
CASSFSGTGEETQYF
>15|TRBV7-3|TRBJ2-1
CASSLLGGSYNEQFF
>18|TRBV9|TRBJ1-1
CASSEGQGTFLADTEAFF
>14|TRBV6-6|TRBJ2-5
CASSYSNRQETQYF
>14|TRBV7-2|TRBJ1-3
CASTPDRGINTIYF
>18|TRBV9|TRBJ2-6
CASSVGGQSPTGANVLTF
>14|TRBV6-5|TRBJ2-3
CASSYPGGTDTQYF
>14|TRBV7-9|TRBJ1-1
CASSPRAAGTEAFF
>13|TRBV2|TRBJ1-2
CASSERQSYGYTF
>16|TRBV10-1|TRBJ2-1
CASSEAGDSRSNEQFF
>13|TRBV27|TRBJ1-2
CASSLGQGEGYTF
>13|TRBV11-2|TRBJ2-2
CASSFFTAGELFF
>12|TRBV12-3/TRBV12-4|TRBJ2-4
CASSPEYGIQYF
>14|TRBV5-1|TRBJ2-1
CASSPLPSYNEQFF
>14|TRBV6-6|TRBJ2-7
CASSSPGGSYEQYF
>14|TRBV19|TRBJ2-7
CASSIATETYEQYF
>14|TRBV9|TRBJ1-1
CASSLGIRNTEAFF
>15|TRBV18|TRBJ1-3
CASSPQDRAGNTIYF